This T cell receptor beta chain came from a study of blood T cell repertoires in COVID-19. Overall study: Sample material is recorded as cDNA or gDNA derived from T cells, B-cell-depleted T cells, or PBMCs.

This CDR3 has 18 amino acids. V gave up 4 bases and J gave up 4 bases; unmatched junction bases: 14. From germline, CDR1 is SGHKS and CDR2 YYEKEE (reference sequence). Sequenced by immunoSEQ multiplex PCR; TCRdb stores in-frame clones only, minus some. The sample holds 200,000 to 250,000 clones, nearly 90% seen once. This chain links TRBV5-5 with TRBJ2-5; 12 bases match TRBD2. This TCR derives from a woman younger than 30 who had recovered from COVID-19. Sequencing was carried out using peripheral blood. This CDR3 reads CASSRRLAGGTFGETQYF. In DNA form, the CDR3 reads TGTGCCAGCAGCCGACGCCTAGCGGGAGGGACTTTCGGAGAGACCCAGTACTTC.